This entry lists 7 T cell receptor beta chains sequenced from one sample in a study of blood T cell repertoires in COVID-19. Assay used: immunoSEQ multiplex PCR; TCRdb lists only in-frame clones, some missing. The table shows 75,000 to 95,000 clones, with approximately 79% occurring only once. The sequencing input was peripheral blood. The receptors come from a woman of 80 years or more with active or convalescent COVID-19.

This clone was seen only once. The chain recombines TRBV28 with TRBJ2-2; 7 nucleotides line up with TRBD2. The CDR3 contains 17 residues. Trimming removed 7 bases from V and 4 bases from J; junction bases left unmatched: 15. Germline lookup yields CDR1 MDHEN and CDR2 SYDVKM. CDR3 residues: CASKVPAGVRLTGELFF. CDR3 sequence (DNA): TGTGCCAGCAAGGTCCCCGCGGGAGTTCGACTCACCGGGGAGCTGTTTTTT.

This clone was picked up many times. This chain joins TRBV5-6 and TRBJ1-3; unclear D gene. The CDR3 is 14 residues long. The V end was cut by 7 bases, the J end by 4 bases, with 15 bases between. Germline loops: CDR1 SGHDT, CDR2 YYEEEE. DNA for the CDR3: TGTGCCAGCGAACTAGGGCTTTTCGGAAACACCATATATTTT. Its translation: CASELGLFGNTIYF.

The V and J genes are TRBV19 and TRBJ1-5; a possible D gene is TRBD1 (6 bases). This CDR3 region has 14 residues. The V and J ends lost 7 bases and 3 bases respectively, with 13 bases between them. Germline V lookup: CDR1 LNHDA, CDR2 SQIVND (reference sequence). The CDR3 loop is CASKYREFNQPQHF. The CDR3, as DNA: TGTGCCAGTAAGTACAGGGAATTCAATCAGCCCCAGCATTTT.

V usage is TRBV5-1 and J usage is TRBJ1-4; possibly TRBD1 for D (6 bases). The length of the CDR3 is 13 residues. V lost 0 bases and J lost 8, with 8 bases in between. Germline V gives CDR1 SGHRS, CDR2 YFSETQ. CDR3 coding DNA: TGCGCCAGCAGCTTGGACAGGGCAGAAAAACTGTTTTTT. Its translation: CASSLDRAEKLFF.

The chain has TRBV28 and TRBJ2-7; no reliable D call. The ends were cut back, 3 bases at V and 5 bases at J, with 2 bases in the middle. This CDR3 contains 10 residues. CDR1 and CDR2 (germline): MDHEN, SYDVKM. CDR3 bases: TGTGCCAGCAGTTTTAACGAGCAGTACTTC. Its protein product is CASSFNEQYF.

V usage is TRBV5-1 and J usage is TRBJ2-7; D is ambiguous. The CDR3 sequence is 12 residues long. CDR1 is SGHRS, CDR2 YFSETQ, per germline. Deletions cut 4 bases from V and 7 bases from J, with 12 bases between. The CDR3 DNA reads as TGCGCCAGCAGCAGCCAGGCTCGGGAGCAGTACTTC. Translated, it gives CASSSQAREQYF.

This clone was detected a few times. The chain uses TRBV7-2 and TRBJ1-2, with 8 bases lining up with TRBD1. Germline-derived CDR1 and CDR2 are SGHTA and FQGNSA. Losses at the gene ends were 4 bases for V and 4 bases for J; bases not matched to a gene: 8. This CDR3 region has 15 residues. The CDR3 protein is CASSSQGALGYGYTF. CDR3 bases: TGTGCCAGCAGCTCCCAGGGGGCCCTCGGCTATGGCTACACCTTC.